This passage covers 30 T cell receptor beta chains from one sample sequenced in a study of T cell repertoires in cytomegalovirus infection. TCRdb re-called the reads with MiXCR, one entry per CDR3 protein. The data hold 600,000 to 800,000 distinct CDR3 sequences, with less than 25% observed a single time. Input material: CD8+ T cells from PBMCs. The receptors stem from a human donor in good health (CMV status not recorded). Some clones in this sample may be carry-over from other donors' samples.

This clonotype appeared a few times. The chain links TRBV12-3 or TRBV12-4 to TRBJ2-5; possibly TRBD1 for D (5 bases). The CDR3 runs 13 residues. V was pared by 5 bases and J by 5 bases, with 12 bases between. CDR3 protein: CASSRKGWETQYF. The CDR3 bases are TGTGCCAGCAGTAGAAAGGGGTGGGAGACCCAGTACTTC.

This clonotype was seen more than once but under ten times. This chain connects TRBV19 to TRBJ2-3; 8 bases map to TRBD1. J lost 3 bases, V lost 11 bases, and 13 bases had no gene match. This CDR3 has 15 amino acids. Germline V gives CDR1 LNHDA, CDR2 SQIVND (reference sequence). The CDR3 loop is CASGTGTGVTDTQYF. The DNA for the CDR3 is TGTGCCTCCGGGACCGGGACAGGAGTGACAGATACGCAGTATTTT. The variable domain in full, with the rest retrieved from reference TRBV19 and TRBJ2-3, is DGGITQSPKYLFRKEGQNVTLSCEQNLNHDAMYWYRQDPGQGLRLIYYSQIVNDFQKGDIAEGYSVSREKKESFPLTVTSAQKNPTAFYLCASGTGTGVTDTQYFGPGTRLTVL.

This clonotype was seen repeatedly, ten times or more. The chain is built from TRBV7-6 and TRBJ2-1, with D perhaps TRBD1 (6 bases). Trimming took 5 bases from V and 4 from J, leaving 18 bases between them. The CDR3 has 16 residues. Germline V gene sequence: CDR1 SGHVS, CDR2 FNYEAQ. The CDR3: CASSPTDSVAYNEQFF. The CDR3 bases are TGTGCCAGCAGCCCGACGGACAGCGTAGCTTACAATGAGCAGTTCTTC.

This clonotype came up a few times. The chain employs TRBV5-8 and TRBJ2-2; D remains unclear. Germline V gene data show CDR1 as SGHTS and CDR2 as YDEGEE. V lost 0 bases and J 5 bases, leaving 14 bases between the germline ends. The CDR3 runs to 16 residues. The CDR3 coding sequence is TGTGCCAGCAGCTTGGACACTCGGCAATGGACCGGGGAGCTGTTTTTT. As protein: CASSLDTRQWTGELFF. Based on the CDR3 plus reference TRBV5-8 and TRBJ2-2, the full variable domain is EAGVTQSPTHLIKTRGQQATLRCSPISGHTSVYWYQQALGLGLQFLLWYDEGEERNRGNFPPRFSGRQFPNYSSELNVNALELEDSALYLCASSLDTRQWTGELFFGEGSRLTVL.

This clonotype has just a few counts. J is TRBJ2-3 and V is TRBV20-1; the match to TRBD2 covers 8 bases. Germline values: CDR1 DFQATT, CDR2 SNEGSKA (reference sequence). Trimming removed 0 bases from V and 3 bases from J; junction bases left unmatched: 20. CDR3 length: 20 residues. CDR3 sequence reads: CSAREDEVAGPGGITDTQYF. CDR3 nucleotides: TGCAGTGCTAGAGAGGATGAGGTAGCGGGGCCTGGCGGGATAACAGATACGCAGTATTTT.

V is TRBV5-5 and J is TRBJ2-3; D perhaps matches TRBD1 (5 bases). Germline CDR1 reads SGHKS; CDR2 reads YYEKEE (reference sequence). Trimming removed 6 bases at V and 1 base at J, with 15 bases between. CDR3 length: 15 residues. CDR3 loop: CASTGWGRGTDTQYF. CDR3 coding DNA: TGTGCCAGCACCGGATGGGGCAGGGGCACAGATACGCAGTATTTT.

The chain recombines TRBV29-1 with TRBJ1-3, with TRBD1 matching over 8 bases. Germline V gene lookup returns CDR1 SQVTM and CDR2 ANQGSEA. This CDR3 has 18 residues. Trimming at V came to 2 bases and at J to 0 bases, leaving 12 bases not matched to a gene. In DNA, the CDR3 is TGCAGCGTTGAAAGCCGGGACAGGCGCCAATTCTCTGGAAACACCATATATTTT. It encodes CSVESRDRRQFSGNTIYF. The variable domain in full, completed from reference TRBV29-1 and TRBJ1-3, reads SAVISQKPSRDICQRGTSLTIQCQVDSQVTMMFWYRQQPGQSLTLIATANQGSEATYESGFVIDKFPISRPNLTFSTLTVSNMSPEDSSIYLCSVESRDRRQFSGNTIYFGEGSWLTVV.

This clonotype was seen more than once but under ten times. The CDR3 spells CASSRLPTEAFF. DNA of the CDR3: TGTGCCAGCAGCCGCTTGCCCACTGAAGCTTTCTTT. The V call is TRBV14, the J call TRBJ1-1; D is unclear. CDR1 SGHDN and CDR2 FVKESK come from the germline V gene. The CDR3 totals 12 residues. V was trimmed by 4 bases and J by 4 bases, leaving 7 bases between them.

This clonotype was recorded once. It may be a read error: a sequence one base away is much more abundant. The chain's CDR3 is CASSFGLLTREGNDQFF. The CDR3 DNA reads as TGTGCCAGCAGCTTTGGCCTACTAACAAGGGAAGGGAATGATCAGTTCTTC. The chain links TRBV11-1 to TRBJ2-1, with D uncertain. The CDR3 runs to 17 residues. Germline V gives CDR1 SGHAT, CDR2 FQDESV (reference sequence).

With regard to this clonotype: This may stem from a read error, because a much larger clone lies one nucleotide away. The chain is built from TRBV7-2 and TRBJ2-1, with 7 bases identical to TRBD2. The CDR3 runs 15 residues. The germline CDR1 and CDR2 sequences are SGHTA and FQGNSA. The CDR3 loop reads CASNLPGGIYNGQFF. CDR3 bases: TGTGCCAGCAACCTCCCCGGGGGGATATACAATGGGCAGTTCTTC.

The chain recombines TRBV28 with TRBJ1-4; tentatively, D is TRBD1 (6 bases). The V and J ends lost 3 bases and 14 bases respectively, with 13 bases between them. Germline CDR1 is MDHEN and CDR2 is SYDVKM. This CDR3 contains 12 residues. The CDR3 nucleotides are TGTGCCAGCAGTTTCGGGACACCCGTGCTGTTTTTT. It translates to CASSFGTPVLFF. The variable domain in full, with the rest retrieved from reference TRBV28 and TRBJ1-4, is DVKVTQSSRYLVKRTGEKVFLECVQDMDHENMFWYRQDPGLGLRLIYFSYDVKMKEKGDIPEGYSVSREKKERFSLILESASTNQTSMYLCASSFGTPVLFFGSGTQLSVL.

V is TRBV4-1 and J is TRBJ2-1, with 9 bases that match TRBD1. The ends lost 3 bases at V and 2 bases at J; junction bases unmatched: 5. Germline values: CDR1 MGHRA, CDR2 YSYEKL. The length of the CDR3 is 16 residues. The CDR3 loop is CASSHPDRGTYNEQFF. In nucleotides, the CDR3 is TGCGCCAGCAGCCACCCGGACAGGGGAACCTACAATGAGCAGTTCTTC.

This clonotype was observed a few times. J is TRBJ2-3 and V is TRBV5-1, with TRBD2 identical over 7 bases. The germline V gene has CDR1 SGHRS and CDR2 YFSETQ. The CDR3 consists of 15 residues. The J segment lost 8 bases and the V segment lost 3 bases, leaving 12 bases of the junction unmatched. The DNA of the CDR3 is TGCGCCAGCAGCTACTCGACCAATGGGGAGGGTACGCAGTATTTT. It encodes CASSYSTNGEGTQYF. Supplemented by reference TRBV5-1 and TRBJ2-3, the full variable domain reads KAGVTQTPRYLIKTRGQQVTLSCSPISGHRSVSWYQQTPGQGLQFLFEYFSETQRNKGNFPGRFSGRQFSNSRSEMNVSTLELGDSALYLCASSYSTNGEGTQYFGPGTRLTVL.

This clonotype came up a few times. The chain is built from TRBV20-1 and TRBJ1-1; D is ambiguous. The V gene lost 3 bases and the J gene lost 3 bases, with 5 bases spanning the gap. CDR1 is DFQATT and CDR2 is SNEGSKA in the germline V gene (reference sequence). The CDR3 spans 11 residues. CDR3: CSASSYTEAFF. CDR3 nucleotides: TGCAGTGCTAGTAGCTACACTGAAGCTTTCTTT.

Comment on this clonotype: A read error is likely, as this CDR3 ends without the conserved phenylalanine or tryptophan. The chain uses TRBV7-3 and TRBJ2-2, with D perhaps matching TRBD1 or TRBD2 (6 bases each). The ends were cut back, 0 bases at V and 7 bases at J, with 9 bases in the middle. Germline V gene data show CDR1 as SGHTA and CDR2 as FQGTGA. This CDR3 is built from 14 residues. As DNA, the CDR3 is TGTGCCAGCAGCTTAACGGGGGGCAGCGGGGAGCTGTTTTCT. Protein sequence: CASSLTGGSGELFS.

This chain connects TRBV6-2 or TRBV6-3 to TRBJ1-1; no reliable D call. The V end lost 0 bases, the J end lost 5 bases, and 19 bases lay between the germline ends. CDR1 is MNHEY and CDR2 is SVGEGT in the germline V gene. This CDR3 comprises 17 residues. The DNA of the CDR3 is TGTGCCAGCAGTTACTCCGACCCGGGCAAGGCATGGACTGAAGCTTTCTTT. Amino acids: CASSYSDPGKAWTEAFF.

This clonotype was detected many times. The chain employs TRBV28 and TRBJ1-5; 11 bases fit TRBD1. Germline V lookup: CDR1 MDHEN, CDR2 SYDVKM. The CDR3 runs to 20 residues. With 5 bases clipped from V and 1 base from J, the junction kept 16 bases outside the gene matches. The CDR3 sequence is CASSPQRRTGGRISNQPQHF. DNA for the CDR3: TGTGCCAGCAGTCCTCAAAGACGGACAGGGGGCAGGATAAGCAATCAGCCCCAGCATTTT.

To note about this clonotype: A much larger clone lies a single base off, so this may be a read error. The chain links TRBV7-6 to TRBJ2-2; D may match TRBD1 or TRBD2 (6 bases each). The germline CDR1 and CDR2 sequences are SGHVS and FNYEAQ. The CDR3 loop spans 14 amino acids. CDR3 DNA sequence: TGTGCCAGCAGCCTCTCGGACAGCCACGGGGGGCTGTTTTTT. Protein sequence: CASSLSDSHGGLFF.

V usage is TRBV19 and J usage is TRBJ2-1; no firm D call. Germline V gene lookup returns CDR1 LNHDA and CDR2 SQIVND (reference sequence). Deletions cut 1 base from V and 2 bases from J, with 9 bases between. This CDR3 is built from 15 residues. The CDR3 loop is CASSIGLGTYNEQFF. CDR3 in DNA: TGTGCCAGTAGTATAGGGTTGGGCACCTACAATGAGCAGTTCTTC.

This sequence joins TRBV7-9 and TRBJ2-1; D call uncertain. CDR1 is SEHNR, CDR2 FQNEAQ, per germline (reference sequence). V lost 5 bases, J lost 2 bases, and 10 bases lay in between. The CDR3 has 14 residues. The CDR3: CASSPGATYNEQFF. The CDR3 coding sequence is TGTGCCAGCAGCCCAGGAGCTACCTACAATGAGCAGTTCTTC. The complete variable domain, with remaining parts taken from reference TRBV7-9 and TRBJ2-1, reads DTGVSQNPRHKITKRGQNVTFRCDPISEHNRLYWYRQTLGQGPEFLTYFQNEAQLEKSRLLSDRFSAERPKGSFSTLEIQRTEQGDSAMYLCASSPGATYNEQFFGPGTRLTVL.

The genes are TRBV28 and TRBJ2-5; D call uncertain. There are 12 residues in the CDR3. Germline values: CDR1 MDHEN, CDR2 SYDVKM. Trimming cost V 6 bases and J 6 bases, with 11 bases left between them. CDR3 protein: CASSIRKKTQYF. CDR3 DNA sequence: TGTGCCAGCAGCATTCGCAAGAAGACCCAGTACTTC.

The CDR3 DNA reads TGTGCCAGCTCACCACCGGACAGGATTGAGACCCAGTACTTC. This translates into CASSPPDRIETQYF. V usage is TRBV18 and J usage is TRBJ2-5; 7 bases are a match to TRBD1. The CDR3 has 14 residues. The germline V gene encodes CDR1 KGHSH and CDR2 LQKENI. Trimming cost V 0 bases and J 5 bases; bases outside gene matches: 3.

This clonotype was detected a few times. The chain recombines TRBV2 with TRBJ1-1, with no clear D. Germline CDR1 SNHLY, CDR2 FYNNEI. V was clipped by 9 bases and J by 7 bases, with 18 bases between them. The CDR3 covers 13 residues. CDR3 coding DNA: TGTGCCAGTTTAACAAGAGAGGGAGTTGAAGCTTTCTTT. As protein: CASLTREGVEAFF.

This clonotype occurred a few times. The genes are TRBV7-2 and TRBJ2-3; 7 bases are a match to TRBD1. Germline CDR1 is SGHTA and CDR2 is FQGNSA. CDR3 size: 16 residues. V was clipped by 4 bases and J by 8 bases; unmatched bases: 15. CDR3 region: CASSSPDRVQVVTQYF. The CDR3 DNA reads TGTGCCAGCAGCTCACCCGACAGGGTTCAGGTGGTTACGCAGTATTTT.

A word on this clonotype: A much larger clone differs by one base, so this may be a read error. This chain uses TRBV11-3 with TRBJ2-3; possibly TRBD1 for D (5 bases). Germline assignment: CDR1 SGHNT and CDR2 YENEEA. This CDR3 region has 12 residues. CDR3 nucleotide sequence: TGTGCCAGCAGCCCCCCTAGGGGAACGCGGTATTTT. This encodes CASSPPRGTRYF.

This clonotype was counted at least ten times. V is TRBV7-8 and J is TRBJ2-7, with TRBD1 matching 8 bases. The CDR3 runs to 16 residues. CDR1 is SGHVS, CDR2 FQNEAQ, per germline. The V and J ends lost 1 base and 1 base, in that order; junction bases with no gene match: 6. CDR3 coding DNA: TGTGCCAGCAGCTTAGACGGACAGGGACTTTCCTACGAGCAGTACTTC. This translates into CASSLDGQGLSYEQYF. The whole variable domain, remainder taken from reference TRBV7-8 and TRBJ2-7, is GAGVSQSPRYKVAKRGQDVALRCDPISGHVSLFWYQQALGQGPEFLTYFQNEAQLDKSGLPSDRFFAERPEGSVSTLKIQRTQQEDSAVYLCASSLDGQGLSYEQYFGPGTRLTVT.

In its sample, this clonotype was seen a few times. The V gene is TRBV19, the J gene TRBJ1-1; unclear D gene. Germline-derived CDR1 and CDR2 are LNHDA and SQIVND (reference sequence). The ends were cut back, 8 bases at V and 0 bases at J, with 13 bases in the middle. This CDR3 has 14 amino acids. CDR3 DNA: TGTGCCAGTTCCCCCATGGTTATGAACACTGAAGCTTTCTTT. Protein sequence: CASSPMVMNTEAFF.

This rearrangement joins TRBV7-8 to TRBJ2-2; 10 nucleotides match TRBD1. CDR3 length: 17 residues. Looked up from germline, CDR1 is SGHVS and CDR2 is FQNEAQ. V lost 5 bases and J lost 5; bases outside the gene matches: 11. CDR3 nucleotides: TGTGCCAGCAGCCCCCGACAGGGGGCGAGTTGGACCGGGGAGCTGTTTTTT. It encodes CASSPRQGASWTGELFF.

This clonotype has more than one count but fewer than ten. A junction boundary mismatches the germline segment, possibly from a read error. This chain uses TRBV7-9 with TRBJ1-1; D not certain. CDR1 and CDR2 (germline): SEHNR, FQNEAQ (reference sequence). The CDR3 is 13 amino acids. Here the CDR3 DNA reads TGTGCCAGCAGTTTTATTCTGAAGACTGAAGCTTTCTTT. Protein sequence: CASSFILKTEAFF.

At least ten counts were recorded for this clonotype. This sequence joins TRBV28 and TRBJ2-2, with 9 bases aligning to TRBD1. The V segment lost 4 bases and the J segment 4 bases; nucleotides outside the gene matches: 4. Germline V gene sequence: CDR1 MDHEN, CDR2 SYDVKM. The CDR3 totals 15 residues. The CDR3 here is CASSWTGASTGELFF. CDR3 DNA sequence: TGTGCCAGCAGTTGGACAGGGGCGAGCACCGGGGAGCTGTTTTTT.